This entry features one T cell receptor beta chain sequence. Naive CD8 populations comprised CD45RO-negative cells positively selected for CCR7, excluding terminally differentiated effector memory CD45RA+ cells. The sample originates from a study of shared clonotypes between healthy human individuals. Repertoires were generated with immunoSEQ multiplex PCR, while TCRdb's copy carries only in-frame clones and drops some. The profile covers some 2.1 million clones, with 85% to 95% appearing a single time and roughly 1% taken by the ten largest. J lost 6 bases, V lost 3 bases, and 6 bases had no gene match. Germline CDR1 SEHNR, CDR2 FQNEAQ (reference sequence). The CDR3 totals 15 residues.

The sequenced sample was naive CD8+ T cells sorted from blood. The chain combines TRBV7-9 with TRBJ2-1, with 9 bases aligning to TRBD2. The clonotype comes from a man between 18 and 35 years old in good health. In DNA form, the CDR3 reads TGTGCCAGCAGCTTTCCGGGGACTAGCTCCAATGAGCAGTTCTTC. Translated: CASSFPGTSSNEQFF.